This T cell receptor (beta chain) was profiled in a study of blood T cell repertoires in COVID-19. The method was immunoSEQ multiplex PCR; TCRdb's version includes in-frame clones alone and lacks a portion of them. The profile covers some 300,000 clones, with more than 80% appearing a single time and around 5.8% taken by the ten largest. Specimen: peripheral blood. This receptor was taken from a woman in her forties or fifties with COVID-19, enrolled during active disease.

CDR3 nucleotide sequence: TGCGCCAGCAGCTTGGCCCGGGCTGCGGGCACCGGGGAGCTGTTTTTT. Protein product: CASSLARAAGTGELFF. The chain couples TRBV5-1 to TRBJ2-2, with a possible D match to TRBD2 (5 bases). Trimming removed 0 bases from V and 4 bases from J, with 13 bases in between. Germline V lookup: CDR1 SGHRS, CDR2 YFSETQ. The CDR3 has 16 residues.